Sequencing of this TCR beta chain was carried out in a study of beta chain features in type 1 diabetes. Comments on this clone: Its cognate antigen is unknown.

The whole isolated RNA underwent reverse transcription, so sequencing captured expressed TCRB transcripts. Sequencing used immunoSEQ multiplex PCR; TCRdb keeps in-frame clones, though not all of them. The profile shows over 20,000 clones, roughly 50% of them singletons. One heparinised draw, averaging about 116 mL, was taken per donor. Findings and limits, study-wide: Among patients with Type 1 diabetes, TCRB CDR3s were moderately but significantly shorter in every one of the four CD4+ subsets.

This receptor was taken from a man under 40 with type 1 diabetes. Material for sequencing was stem cell memory CD4+ T cells from blood.

The CDR3, as DNA: TGTGCCAGCAGCGTAGGCGGGACTAGGGACAATGAGCAGTTCTTC. It is translated as CASSVGGTRDNEQFF. This rearrangement joins TRBV9 to TRBJ2-1; TRBD2 matches at 8 bases. CDR3 length equals 15 residues. V was clipped by 0 bases and J by 5 bases; unmatched bases: 4. CDR1 is SGDLS, CDR2 YYNGEE, per germline.